This TCR beta chain was captured by sequencing in a study of shared clonotypes between healthy human individuals. None of the donors, who were healthy HIV-negative adults, had recently had acute infections or vaccinations. The V gene end was trimmed by 0 bases and the J gene end by 11 bases; junction bases not matched to a gene: 10. The length of the CDR3 is 14 residues. Germline V gene data show CDR1 as SGDLS and CDR2 as YYNGEE. About this clone itself: Its antigen remains unknown.

The study, taken as a whole, reports: All-four-donor shared clonotypes had higher generation probabilities than non-shared clonotypes did.

The run depth of the assay was deep. Generated by immunoSEQ multiplex PCR, the TCRdb table keeps only in-frame clones and is missing some. The data show some 1.5 million clones, with around 98% seen just once and about 0.42% held by the top ten. The clonotype originates from a man aged 25-40 years in good health. This rearrangement joins TRBV9 to TRBJ2-7; TRBD2 aligns across 8 bases. Material for sequencing was naive CD4+ T cells sorted from blood. Subset in this sample: CD45RA+ positively selected. The DNA for the CDR3 is TGTGCCAGCAGCGTAGCCCTAGGACTAGCAGGGGAGTACTTC. This sequence encodes CASSVALGLAGEYF.